This passage covers 29 T cell receptor beta chains from one sample sequenced in a study of regulatory T cells in long-lasting Graves disease. CDR3 regions were amplified by Arm-PCR using iRepertoire HTBI primers to build TCR beta libraries. TCRdb analysed the multiplex PCR reads with MiXCR anew, one entry per CDR3 protein. The table includes roughly 500,000 distinct CDR3 sequences, less than 25% detected once. Time point: persistent/refractory GD, antithyroid drugs over 5 years with positive TRAb. The TCR library used RNA extracted from PBMCs. Sequenced material: peripheral blood mononuclear cells (PBMCs), taken when the disease was refractory, from a patient treated with antithyroid drugs. These receptors were collected from a female donor with Graves disease.

This chain uses TRBV4-3 with TRBJ2-7; D assignment may be TRBD1 or TRBD2 (5 bases each). Trimming shortened V by 0 bases and J by 5 bases, and 14 bases separated the two germline ends. Per the germline V gene, CDR1 is LGHNA and CDR2 is YSLEER. There are 15 residues in the CDR3. The CDR3 DNA reads as TGCGCCAGCAGCCAAGAAACCGGGACCAGGGACGAGCAGTACTTC. The encoded protein is CASSQETGTRDEQYF.

The chain joins TRBV7-2 to TRBJ2-2; 8 nucleotides agree with TRBD2. After removal of 3 bases from V and 6 bases from J, the junction contained 9 bases not matched to a gene. This CDR3 region has 16 residues. Germline values: CDR1 SGHTA, CDR2 FQGNSA. The CDR3 spells CASSFPLGRGAGELFF. The DNA of the CDR3 is TGTGCCAGCAGCTTTCCCCTCGGGAGGGGGGCCGGGGAGCTGTTTTTT.

CDR3 in amino acids: CASSPGTGTTEQYF. CDR3 nucleotide sequence: TGTGCCAGCTCACCCGGGACAGGGACTACCGAGCAGTACTTC. This rearrangement joins TRBV18 to TRBJ2-7, with 9 bases identical to TRBD1. The junction had 6 bases not matched to a gene; V was cut back by 3 bases and J by 6 bases. The CDR3 loop spans 14 amino acids. Germline assignment: CDR1 KGHSH and CDR2 LQKENI.

J is TRBJ1-5 and V is TRBV20-1; D is possibly TRBD1 (6 bases). The CDR3 spans 14 residues. Germline values: CDR1 DFQATT, CDR2 SNEGSKA (reference sequence). Deletions cut 5 bases from V and 0 bases from J, with 11 bases between. In DNA form, the CDR3 reads TGCAGTGCTCTCAGGGGTTATAGCAATCAGCCCCAGCATTTT. Translation: CSALRGYSNQPQHF.

This clonotype was picked up many times. The chain has TRBV12-3 or TRBV12-4 and TRBJ2-5; TRBD2 agrees at 7 bases. CDR3 length: 13 amino acids. V was pared by 0 bases and J by 5 bases, with 0 bases of the junction left unmatched. This CDR3 reads CASSLAAGETQYF. CDR3 sequence (DNA): TGTGCCAGCAGTTTAGCAGCGGGGGAGACCCAGTACTTC.

Ten or more counts support this clonotype. This chain uses TRBV20-1 with TRBJ2-7; 7 bases map to TRBD2. V was pared by 6 bases and J by 4 bases, with 3 bases of the junction left unmatched. The germline V gene has CDR1 DFQATT and CDR2 SNEGSKA (reference sequence). This CDR3 has 11 amino acids. CDR3 sequence: CSAMGGYEQYF. CDR3 coding DNA: TGCAGTGCCATGGGGGGGTACGAGCAGTACTTC.

This clonotype occurred many times. The chain recombines TRBV28 with TRBJ1-5; 11 bases align to TRBD1. Germline CDR1 MDHEN, CDR2 SYDVKM. CDR3 length: 15 amino acids. Unmatched junction bases numbered 7, after V lost 6 bases and J lost 6 bases. CDR3 amino acids: CASRYRDRGSQPQHF. The CDR3 DNA sequence: TGTGCCAGCAGATACCGGGACAGGGGGTCTCAGCCCCAGCATTTT. Supplemented by reference TRBV28 and TRBJ1-5, the full variable domain reads DVKVTQSSRYLVKRTGEKVFLECVQDMDHENMFWYRQDPGLGLRLIYFSYDVKMKEKGDIPEGYSVSREKKERFSLILESASTNQTSMYLCASRYRDRGSQPQHFGDGTRLSIL.

V gene TRBV28 combines with J gene TRBJ1-3; D gene unclear. V dropped 6 bases and J dropped 0 bases, with 12 bases sitting between them. CDR3 length: 15 residues. Per the germline V gene, CDR1 is MDHEN and CDR2 is SYDVKM. The CDR3 nucleotides read TGTGCCAGCAGCCTTCAGGTATCCTCTGGAAACACCATATATTTT. Translation gives CASSLQVSSGNTIYF.

This clonotype was seen many times. This chain uses TRBV5-1 with TRBJ1-2, with TRBD1 matching over 9 bases. Germline-derived CDR1 and CDR2 are SGHRS and YFSETQ. Germline trimming cut 4 bases from V and 4 bases from J; bases unmatched to any gene: 8. The CDR3 has 15 amino acids. In DNA form, the CDR3 reads TGCGCCAGCAGCACCCTACCGGGACAGGGCTATGGCTACACCTTC. Translated: CASSTLPGQGYGYTF.

This clonotype was detected many times. V gene TRBV28 combines with J gene TRBJ2-7; TRBD2 matches 11 bases. CDR1 MDHEN and CDR2 SYDVKM come from the germline V gene. CDR3 length equals 18 residues. The J segment lost 0 bases and the V segment lost 4 bases, leaving 11 bases of the junction unmatched. CDR3 nucleotides: TGTGCCAGCAGTTCCCCCCGGGCTAGCGGGAGGAGCTCCTACGAGCAGTACTTC. This codes for CASSSPRASGRSSYEQYF.

The chain uses TRBV20-1 and TRBJ2-2; no firm D call. Germline CDR1 DFQATT, CDR2 SNEGSKA (reference sequence). The CDR3 length is 12 residues. Trimming pared 3 bases from V and 4 bases from J, leaving 6 bases between. The CDR3 region is CSARSLTGELFF. DNA for the CDR3: TGCAGTGCTAGGTCGCTCACCGGGGAGCTGTTTTTT.

This clonotype has a count of ten or more. CDR3 nucleotides: TGCAGCGCCCGGGCCACTGGGGGTGACTATGGCTACACCTTC. Its translation: CSARATGGDYGYTF. The chain joins TRBV29-1 to TRBJ1-2; TRBD1 is a possible D gene (5 bases). The V gene's germline CDR1 is SQVTM and CDR2 ANQGSEA. With 7 bases removed from V and 3 bases from J, the gap between germline ends came to 18 bases. The CDR3 runs 14 residues.

This clonotype was seen many times. The chain uses TRBV2 and TRBJ1-5; D perhaps matches TRBD1 (5 bases). V was clipped by 2 bases and J by 4 bases, with 9 bases between them. Germline V lookup: CDR1 SNHLY, CDR2 FYNNEI. This CDR3 has 14 amino acids. The CDR3 loop is CASSERGLNQPQHF. The CDR3 nucleotides read TGTGCCAGCAGTGAAAGGGGACTAAATCAGCCCCAGCATTTT.

This clonotype was observed at least ten times. In DNA form, the CDR3 reads TGTGCCAGCAGTGGCACAGGCAACTACTACGAGCAGTACTTC. Encoded protein: CASSGTGNYYEQYF. V usage is TRBV6-1 and J usage is TRBJ2-7; TRBD1 might be the D (5 bases). This CDR3 is built from 14 residues. CDR1 is MNHNS, CDR2 SASEGT, per germline. V was shortened by 4 bases and J by 3 bases, with 13 bases between the two germline ends.

The chain has TRBV7-3 and TRBJ2-7; 7 positions match TRBD1. The junction had 11 bases not matched to a gene; V was cut back by 2 bases and J by 4 bases. The germline CDR1 and CDR2 sequences are SGHTA and FQGTGA. The CDR3 totals 16 residues. The DNA for the CDR3 is TGTGCCAGCAGCTTAGTTATGGGACAGTTCTTTTACGAGCAGTACTTC. The encoded protein is CASSLVMGQFFYEQYF. Drawing the rest from reference TRBV7-3 and TRBJ2-7, the complete variable domain is GAGVSQTPSNKVTEKGKYVELRCDPISGHTALYWYRQSLGQGPEFLIYFQGTGAADDSGLPNDRFFAVRPEGSVSTLKIQRTERGDSAVYLCASSLVMGQFFYEQYFGPGTRLTVT.

The sample holds many counts of this clonotype. Because the CDR3 is missing its conserved closing phenylalanine or tryptophan, this is likely a read error. The V call is TRBV7-3, the J call TRBJ2-2; D not certain. Germline-derived CDR1 and CDR2 are SGHTA and FQGTGA. Between the trimmed V and J ends, which lost 5 bases and 0 bases, there was a span of 4 bases. The CDR3 is 13 residues long. The CDR3 bases are TGTGCCAGCAGCCCAACGAACACCGGGGAGCTGTTTCTT. It translates to CASSPTNTGELFL.

Concerning this clonotype: Just one base apart from a much larger clone, this may be a read error. The chain has TRBV2 and TRBJ1-2; the D gene is possibly TRBD1 (5 bases). Germline V gene lookup returns CDR1 SNHLY and CDR2 FYNNEI. This CDR3 spans 10 amino acids. Trimming shortened V by 11 bases and J by 8 bases, and 12 bases separated the two germline ends. The DNA of the CDR3 is TGTGCCGGCGGGGCCCAGGGCTACACCTTC. The encoded protein is CAGGAQGYTF.

This clonotype was recorded at least ten times. J is TRBJ2-7 and V is TRBV6-5; D uncertain. The CDR3 spans 14 residues. V was shortened by 0 bases and J by 4 bases, with 10 bases between the two germline ends. CDR1 and CDR2 from the germline V gene are MNHEY and SVGAGI. The DNA for the CDR3 is TGTGCCAGCAGTTACTCGCCGGGCACATACGAGCAGTACTTC. Encoded protein: CASSYSPGTYEQYF.

This clonotype was counted a few times. The V gene is TRBV5-1, the J gene TRBJ2-5; tentatively, D is TRBD1 (6 bases). The CDR3 consists of 18 residues. Germline CDR1 SGHRS, CDR2 YFSETQ. The V end lost 0 bases, the J end lost 0 bases, and 18 bases lay between the germline ends. The CDR3 is CASSLVQGSEPYQETQYF. The CDR3 DNA follows: TGCGCCAGCAGCTTGGTCCAGGGGAGCGAACCGTACCAAGAGACCCAGTACTTC. The full variable domain, its missing parts supplied by reference TRBV5-1 and TRBJ2-5, is KAGVTQTPRYLIKTRGQQVTLSCSPISGHRSVSWYQQTPGQGLQFLFEYFSETQRNKGNFPGRFSGRQFSNSRSEMNVSTLELGDSALYLCASSLVQGSEPYQETQYFGPGTRLLVL.

V and J are TRBV6-5 and TRBJ2-1; 8 nucleotides align to TRBD2. CDR1 and CDR2 (germline): MNHEY, SVGAGI. The CDR3 has 15 amino acids. J was trimmed by 6 bases and V by 2 bases; bases with no gene match: 6. CDR3 coding DNA: TGTGCCAGCAGTTACCCTGGACTAGCCGCCAATGAGCAGTTCTTC. Translation gives CASSYPGLAANEQFF.

This chain links TRBV30 with TRBJ1-1; 12 bases map to TRBD1. V was clipped by 1 base and J by 3 bases; unmatched bases: 9. This CDR3 is built from 17 residues. Germline CDR1 and CDR2: GTSNPN and SVGIG (reference sequence). CDR3 sequence: CAWSAGTGGQWDTEAFF. The CDR3, as DNA: TGTGCCTGGAGTGCCGGGACAGGGGGCCAATGGGACACTGAAGCTTTCTTT.

This chain uses TRBV12-3 or TRBV12-4 with TRBJ1-2; 7 bases align to TRBD1. Trimming at V came to 5 bases and at J to 3 bases, leaving 3 bases not matched to a gene. The CDR3 consists of 13 residues. This CDR3 is CASSMGTDYGYTF. The CDR3, as DNA: TGTGCCAGCAGTATGGGGACAGACTATGGCTACACCTTC.

This clonotype has only a few counts. This rearrangement joins TRBV7-9 to TRBJ2-5; D perhaps matches TRBD2 (5 bases). The CDR3 has 14 amino acids. Germline lookup yields CDR1 SEHNR and CDR2 FQNEAQ (reference sequence). Trimming removed 0 bases from V and 9 bases from J, with 14 bases in between. The CDR3 nucleotides are TGTGCCAGCAGCTTAGCTCTGTCCCCGCGGGCCCAGTACTTC. It codes for CASSLALSPRAQYF. The variable domain in full, with the rest retrieved from reference TRBV7-9 and TRBJ2-5, is DTGVSQNPRHKITKRGQNVTFRCDPISEHNRLYWYRQTLGQGPEFLTYFQNEAQLEKSRLLSDRFSAERPKGSFSTLEIQRTEQGDSAMYLCASSLALSPRAQYFGPGTRLLVL.

This clonotype was counted between two and nine times. The J gene is TRBJ2-3, the V gene TRBV7-2; 9 bases match TRBD2. V dropped 4 bases and J dropped 0; count of bases not matched to a gene: 11. Looked up from germline, CDR1 is SGHTA and CDR2 is FQGNSA. The CDR3 spans 18 residues. The CDR3 DNA reads as TGTGCCAGCAGCTCATTCCCCCAGACTAGCGGTAGCACAGATACGCAGTATTTT. This sequence encodes CASSSFPQTSGSTDTQYF.

The sample holds a few counts of this clonotype. The rearrangement uses TRBV19 and TRBJ1-6, with TRBD1 as a possible D gene (5 bases). Looked up from germline, CDR1 is LNHDA and CDR2 is SQIVND (reference sequence). Between the trimmed V and J ends, which lost 7 bases and 7 bases, there was a span of 17 bases. The CDR3 consists of 15 residues. In DNA form, the CDR3 reads TGTGCCAGTAATATCCGTCGGGACTCCAATTCACCCCTCCACTTT. Amino acids: CASNIRRDSNSPLHF. The full variable domain, in which reference TRBV19 and TRBJ1-6 provide the parts outside the CDR3, is DGGITQSPKYLFRKEGQNVTLSCEQNLNHDAMYWYRQDPGQGLRLIYYSQIVNDFQKGDIAEGYSVSREKKESFPLTVTSAQKNPTAFYLCASNIRRDSNSPLHFGNGTRLTVT.

This chain links TRBV11-2 with TRBJ2-1; the D is unclear. Between the trimmed V and J ends, which lost 4 bases and 8 bases, there was a span of 9 bases. Germline V gives CDR1 SGHAT, CDR2 FQNNGV. The CDR3 is 12 residues long. The CDR3 loop is CASSWTPYEQFF. The CDR3 DNA is TGTGCCAGCAGCTGGACCCCCTATGAGCAGTTCTTC.

This clonotype appeared a few times. The rearrangement joins TRBV9 to TRBJ1-1; no clear D. Germline V lookup: CDR1 SGDLS, CDR2 YYNGEE. Deletions cut 0 bases from V and 6 bases from J, with 12 bases between. The CDR3 contains 14 residues. CDR3 loop: CASSVDGPGPEAFF. The CDR3 coding sequence is TGTGCCAGCAGCGTAGACGGCCCCGGGCCTGAAGCTTTCTTT.

This clonotype was seen a single time. V and J are TRBV7-2 and TRBJ2-7, with D perhaps matching TRBD1 (5 bases). Germline V gene lookup returns CDR1 SGHTA and CDR2 FQGNSA. This CDR3 has 17 amino acids. Trimming stripped 1 base from V and 3 bases from J, with 19 bases between. The CDR3: CASSLGGAGPYLYEQYF. The CDR3 coding sequence is TGTGCCAGCAGCTTAGGTGGGGCAGGGCCCTATCTCTACGAGCAGTACTTC.

This clonotype was seen a handful of times. The rearrangement uses TRBV10-3 and TRBJ1-4; no clear D gene. Germline assignment: CDR1 ENHRY and CDR2 SYGVKD. Trimming cost V 10 bases and J 7 bases, with 16 bases left between them. This CDR3 spans 13 amino acids. The chain's CDR3 is CATSAPPGEKLFF. The CDR3 DNA reads TGTGCCACGTCCGCCCCGCCCGGTGAAAAACTGTTTTTT.